This paragraph reports one T cell receptor beta chain. Its antigen has not been determined. Base qualities are not recorded, but no much larger clone differs from it by a single base. This entry comes from a study of cytomegalovirus exposure and HLA in healthy donors (dated by TCRdb to 2015 to 2018). Describing the broader study: In an earlier analysis of some 550 of the donors, 276 Gb of sequence data and 100 million or so unique TCR beta sequences from some 170 million T cells were reported. Approximately 300 gigabases of sequencing data and approximately 91 million unique TCR sequences made up an early release that covered 500 to 700 HLA-typed donors. Among the approximately 420 genotyped donors, around 81% belonged to the genetic ancestry cluster associated with self-reported Caucasian donors. The study was designed to test whether signatures of past pathogen exposure could be identified by cataloging public T cell receptors. The T cell repertoires of under 700 subjects were profiled by immunosequencing and related to cytomegalovirus serostatus. Besides the first cohort of 666 subjects, a separate validation cohort made up of roughly 120 different subjects was used. To predict cytomegalovirus infection status, the study combined high-throughput TCR immunosequencing, statistical association of individual TCRs with disease status, and machine learning. In a later analysis, previously published TCR beta repertoires from 550 to 750 donors were re-analyzed and high-resolution HLA genotyping was added so that TCR occurrence patterns could be studied. In the later analysis, no new phenotypic data were used to find candidate immune exposures; instead, reliance was placed on TCR beta sequences and their occurrence across donors. An earlier analysis of 500 to 650 of the donors applied high-throughput TCR beta sequencing to assess whether each TCR beta V gene segment acted as functional or pseudogenic. Alongside the repertoire data, information on donor age, sex, ethnicity and CMV serostatus was compiled. A later genetic analysis took genome-wide SNP genotypes for about three fifths of the roughly 670 donors and used that subset as a discovery cohort. Every discovery cohort repertoire had been produced on one sequencing platform. HLA typing included class I and class II loci at four-digit resolution. The number of typed donors differed by locus: roughly 620-630 for A, B, C, DRB1 and DQB1; approximately 520 for DQA1; some 590 for DPA1; and approximately 450 for DPB1. About five DR-DQ haplotypes were handled as single units for association and clustering, since linkage in the cohort was strong. Among around 400 genotyped donors of the cohort, an average of around 220,000 unique TCR beta nucleotide sequences was sequenced per donor, of which about 18% were non-productive. General findings and caveats noted by the study authors: A few of the identified cytomegalovirus-associated TCR beta chains were confirmed in vitro to be specific for cytomegalovirus antigens. Several of the top co-occurrence clusters appeared to be linked to parvovirus B19, influenza, CMV and Epstein-Barr virus, according to a later analysis. The authors suggested that the approach could potentially be extended to other disease states and immunological phenotypes. Most TCR sequences were seen in very few donors, while some public TCRs were found in many individuals. When HLA alleles, especially DR and DQ, strongly co-occurred, attributing TCR associations to individual alleles was difficult. Because HLA typing was unavailable for some donors at each locus, only the typed subset was used in association tests. Because counts were too low, about 18 rarely observed V segments, including chromosome 9 orphons, were left out of the earlier analysis of over 550 of the donors. Presence/absence analyses assumed roughly uniform sequencing depth across donors, an assumption that may not hold. Linkage disequilibrium might explain the correlated functional status among segregating V segments, but an unknown experimental factor could not be excluded. A later analysis associated about 18,000 TCR beta sequences with specific HLA alleles at a false discovery rate of 0.05. In a later analysis, HLA-associated TCR beta chains showed more clonal expansion and lower generation probabilities than non-associated chains that were equally common. A group of highly shared sequence variants was considered likely to be a technical artifact of the sequencing pipeline. Because the 87-base-pair reads could not distinguish some IMGT-functional V segments, including TRBV6-2 and TRBV6-3, those segments were excluded. A later genetic analysis associated a missense DCLRE1C variant with V-gene and J-gene trimming of TCR beta chains, and an independent cohort replicated the association. According to a later analysis, most CMV-associated TCR beta chains appeared to be HLA-restricted, and the HLA associations seemed to be driven largely by CMV exposure. The classifier was reported to diagnose cytomegalovirus status with high specificity and sensitivity in both the original and validation cohorts. A total of some 180 TCR beta chains were listed by the study as associated with cytomegalovirus. In a later analysis, TCR association rates were found to vary across HLA loci, with the most associated TCRs seen for DRB1 alleles and the fewest for HLA-C alleles. A further reported finding was that TCR beta sequences accurately predicted the HLA-A and HLA-B alleles for most subjects in the first cohort. The cohort was sequenced for TCR beta chains only, and without alpha or paired-chain data the features that could be detected were limited. In an earlier analysis of around 600 of the donors, most TCR beta V segments were observed in productive rearrangements about 90% or about 30% of the time, broadly matching IMGT annotations. The only immune exposure information available for the cohort was CMV serostatus. Compared with the approximately 670-donor mean, donors in an Asian-associated ancestry cluster had fewer N-insertions in productive TCRs, according to a later genetic analysis.

In total, approximately 610 healthy bone marrow donors made up the cohort. At the time of sampling, all cohort members were nominally healthy, though unrecorded immune exposures were likely present. The donor tested CMV seronegative, placing the donor among the 350 to 400 seronegative members of the cohort. Each donor provided a peripheral blood sample, and peripheral blood mononuclear cells were used for TCR beta sequencing. Genomic DNA extraction from the blood cell samples was performed with the Qiagen DNeasy Blood Extraction Kit. Library preparation was by the immunoSEQ multiplex PCR assay. The multiplex PCR relied on a mix of 60 forward primers for TCR Vbeta segments and 13 reverse primers for TCR Jbeta segments. Amplification of the CDR3 region of rearranged TCR beta genes was performed with a multiplex PCR assay on genomic DNA. The Illumina HiSeq System was used to sequence the amplified TCR beta libraries as 87-base-pair reads. Regarding the original processing steps: A later analysis counted tens of millions of unique TCR beta chains across the 550 to 800 repertoires, and some 11 million of these chains were shared by at least two donors. A nearest-neighbor algorithm error-corrected the raw reads and collapsed the reads into unique sequences, merging closely related sequences to remove PCR and sequencing errors. To assign V, D and J gene segments, CDR3 sequences were aligned to IMGT reference sequences. For a sequence to be retained, a match of at least six nucleotides to both a V gene segment and a J gene segment was required. Rearrangements were classified as productive when the CDR3 lacked stop codons and remained in frame with V and J, and all other rearrangements were classified as non-productive. Following IMGT convention, CDR3 was defined as the stretch from the second conserved V-encoded cysteine up to the conserved J-encoded phenylalanine. The earlier analysis of 500 to 600 of the donors excluded sequences that lacked an unambiguous match to a single V gene segment. In an earlier analysis of approximately 500 of the donors, a V segment was called functional when productive rearrangements were above 56.7%, and segregating when the standard deviation between donors exceeded 5%. A statistical classification framework was built to diagnose cytomegalovirus status from the catalog of TCR beta chain sequences. In a later analysis, V and J genes were assigned by comparing TCR nucleotide sequences against IMGT/GENE-DB human TR gene sequences. A later analysis assigned CDR3 sequences and most-parsimonious VDJ recombination scenarios with the TCRdist pipeline. In a later analysis, each TCR beta chain was defined by its CDR3 amino acid sequence together with its V-gene family, and reads lacking a unique V-gene family were excluded. As a way to deal with suspected cross-contamination and a sequencing artifact, a later analysis dropped roughly 620 nucleotide sequences that were highly shared and had low generation probability. For each public chain, a later analysis derived a clonal expansion index from normalized ranks of inferred template counts within each repertoire. A later analysis computed generation probabilities with a VDJ recombination model fitted to out-of-frame rearrangements, and checked the results against IGoR. Hypergeometric tests were used in a later analysis to score TCR-TCR, TCR-HLA and TCR-CMV co-occurrence, with a repertoire-size bias correction applied to the TCR pairs. A later analysis estimated false discovery rates by permuting HLA or CMV assignments 20 times. In a later analysis, co-occurring TCRs were grouped using DBSCAN, and TCRdist sequence similarity was added for clustering within HLA-allele-positive subsets. Repertoires with fewer than 30,000 or more than 120,000 public chains, plus five repertoires with anomalous nucleotide sharing, were excluded from co-occurrence clustering. TCRdb mirrors the immuneACCESS table, restricted to in-frame sequences. Some clones are absent from its copies; in checked studies, under half trace to an unresolved V gene, and the reason for the others is unknown. V, J and clone size derive from that table, while D and trimming were established from the DNA sequence. Recorded for this sample are just over 150,000 clones; about 86% of them occurred a single time. Approximately 2% of the sample is held by the ten biggest clonotypes.

From a lookup of the germline V gene (reference sequence), CDR1 and CDR2 are MNHEY and SMNVEV. Reading from cysteine to phenylalanine, the CDR3 counts 13 amino acids. Only the CDR3 portion is preserved as DNA: 39 bases, with reading frame beginning at the first base. At the junction V is shortened by 3 bases and J by 5 bases; bases outside the gene matches: 4. The sequencing input was PBMCs. In this chain, TRBV27 is recombined with TRBJ2-7, with 7 central nucleotides matching TRBD2. The source is a woman younger than 30 in good health and CMV-seronegative. The CDR3 in this case is CASSLTREDEQYF. The nucleotide sequence is given as TGTGCCAGCAGTTTGACTCGGGAGGACGAGCAGTACTTC.